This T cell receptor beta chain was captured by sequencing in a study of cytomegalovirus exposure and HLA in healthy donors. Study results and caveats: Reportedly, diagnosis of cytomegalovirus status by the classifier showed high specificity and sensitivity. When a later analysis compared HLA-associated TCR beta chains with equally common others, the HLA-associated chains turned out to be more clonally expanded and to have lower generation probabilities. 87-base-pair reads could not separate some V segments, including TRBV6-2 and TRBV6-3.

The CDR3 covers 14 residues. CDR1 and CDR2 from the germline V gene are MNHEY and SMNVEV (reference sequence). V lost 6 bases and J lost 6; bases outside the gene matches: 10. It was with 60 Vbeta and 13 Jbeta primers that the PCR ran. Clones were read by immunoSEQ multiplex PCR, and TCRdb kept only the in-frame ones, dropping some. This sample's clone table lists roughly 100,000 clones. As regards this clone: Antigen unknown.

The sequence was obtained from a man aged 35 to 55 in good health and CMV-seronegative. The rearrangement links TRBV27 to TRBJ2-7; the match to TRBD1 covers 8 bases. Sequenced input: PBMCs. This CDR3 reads CASSPRTGSAEQYF. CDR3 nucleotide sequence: TGTGCCAGCAGCCCAAGGACAGGGAGTGCCGAGCAGTACTTC.